The 25 T cell receptor beta chains below come from one sample, sequenced in a study of blood T cell repertoires in COVID-19. Measured with immunoSEQ multiplex PCR; TCRdb has only the in-frame clones, and not every one. The sample holds over 300,000 clones, 80% to 90% seen once. Material for sequencing was PBMCs or T cells enriched from blood (not recorded which). The receptors shown here come from a man in his thirties or forties who had recovered from COVID-19.

This clone showed up just once. The V call is TRBV5-1, the J call TRBJ2-7; TRBD1 might be the D (5 bases). V lost 2 bases to trimming and J lost 6 bases, with 12 bases between them. The CDR3 is 13 amino acids. Germline V gene sequence: CDR1 SGHRS, CDR2 YFSETQ. The CDR3 sequence is CASSLDSPSEQYF. CDR3 nucleotide sequence: TGCGCCAGCAGCTTAGACAGCCCTTCCGAGCAGTACTTC.

The chain recombines TRBV10-3 with TRBJ1-2; D possibly corresponds to TRBD1 (6 bases). The ends were cut back, 10 bases at V and 4 bases at J, with 13 bases in the middle. This CDR3 comprises 12 residues. Germline CDR1 is ENHRY and CDR2 is SYGVKD. CDR3 DNA: TGTGCCACTTCGCCGGACAGCTATGGCTACACCTTC. Translating it yields CATSPDSYGYTF.

V usage is TRBV23-1 and J usage is TRBJ1-2; 8 positions match TRBD1. TRBV23-1 is classed as an ORF, of uncertain function. This CDR3 has 13 residues. The junction had 6 bases not matched to a gene; V was cut back by 8 bases and J by 4 bases. This chain's CDR3 is CASGQGPLYGYTF. The DNA for the CDR3 is TGCGCCAGCGGACAGGGACCCCTCTATGGCTACACCTTC.

The gene calls are TRBV11-1 and TRBJ2-7, with 12 bases lining up with TRBD2. The CDR3 has 15 amino acids. The germline CDR1 and CDR2 sequences are SGHAT and FQDESV (reference sequence). J was trimmed by 3 bases and V by 5 bases; bases with no gene match: 5. The chain's CDR3 is CASSVTGLAGYEQYF. CDR3 coding DNA: TGTGCCAGCAGCGTAACGGGACTAGCGGGCTACGAGCAGTACTTC.

The chain carries TRBV7-9 and TRBJ1-2, with a tentative D call TRBD1 (6 bases). The CDR3 extends over 14 amino acids. The V end was cut by 5 bases, the J end by 5 bases, with 15 bases between. Germline-derived CDR1 and CDR2 are SEHNR and FQNEAQ (reference sequence). The CDR3 DNA reads TGTGCCAGCAGCCTGGGGGCAGGATTGTATGGCTACACCTTC. This translates into CASSLGAGLYGYTF.

V is TRBV18 and J is TRBJ2-1, with a tentative D call TRBD2 (6 bases). This CDR3 region has 15 residues. Germline CDR1 reads KGHSH; CDR2 reads LQKENI. V was cut by 4 bases and J by 8 bases, with 18 bases left in between. CDR3 amino acids: CASSLLAWSVYEQFF. CDR3 sequence (DNA): TGTGCCAGCTCACTACTAGCTTGGTCTGTTTATGAGCAGTTCTTC.

V and J are TRBV30 and TRBJ2-7; TRBD2 might be the D (6 bases). The length of the CDR3 is 11 residues. Germline assignment: CDR1 GTSNPN and CDR2 SVGIG (reference sequence). With 3 bases removed from V and 5 bases from J, the gap between germline ends came to 8 bases. For the CDR3, the DNA is TGTGCCTGGAGCGGGGAGGACGAGCAGTACTTC. It specifies CAWSGEDEQYF.

This chain connects TRBV5-8 to TRBJ2-6, with 9 positions matching TRBD1. Germline CDR1 is SGHTS and CDR2 is YDEGEE. CDR3 size: 16 residues. V lost 7 bases to trimming and J lost 1 base; unmatched junction nucleotides: 6. The CDR3 bases are TGTGCCAGCCGGGACAGGGTAGGGTCTGGGGCCAACGTCCTGACTTTC. Translated: CASRDRVGSGANVLTF.

This clone was seen once. This chain joins TRBV6-1 and TRBJ2-7; 9 positions match TRBD1. Germline V gene lookup returns CDR1 MNHNS and CDR2 SASEGT. After removal of 4 bases from V and 0 bases from J, the junction contained 7 bases not matched to a gene. This CDR3 has 16 residues. The CDR3 reads CASSGGTGRISYEQYF. The CDR3, as DNA: TGTGCCAGCAGTGGGGGGACAGGGAGAATCTCCTACGAGCAGTACTTC.

Remarks on this clone: Additional DNA sequences in this sample encode the identical CDR3. This chain links TRBV7-2 with TRBJ1-2; no firm D call. The CDR3 is made up of 14 amino acids. The germline gives CDR1 SGHTA, CDR2 FQGNSA. The V end lost 3 bases, the J end lost 3 bases, and 11 bases lay between the germline ends. CDR3 in amino acids: CASSLVPGDYGYTF. The CDR3 DNA reads TGTGCCAGCAGCTTGGTGCCGGGAGACTATGGCTACACCTTC.

This chain connects TRBV18 to TRBJ1-1, with D tentatively TRBD1 (5 bases). CDR3 length: 15 residues. Trimming took off 3 bases at V and 1 base at J, with 12 bases between the two ends. Germline V gene data show CDR1 as KGHSH and CDR2 as LQKENI. The chain's CDR3 is CASSPGGLRNTEAFF. The CDR3 bases are TGTGCCAGCTCACCGGGGGGACTTCGGAACACTGAAGCTTTCTTT.

The chain couples TRBV2 to TRBJ1-1; D is perhaps TRBD1 (6 bases). The CDR3 loop spans 16 amino acids. V dropped 6 bases and J dropped 2 bases, with 19 bases sitting between them. Germline CDR1 and CDR2: SNHLY and FYNNEI. CDR3 amino acids: CASSKIWAGVNTEAFF. The CDR3 nucleotides read TGTGCCAGCAGCAAGATTTGGGCAGGGGTTAACACTGAAGCTTTCTTT.

The V and J genes are TRBV4-3 and TRBJ2-5; no clear D. The CDR3 covers 15 residues. Per the germline V gene, CDR1 is LGHNA and CDR2 is YSLEER. The V end was cut by 0 bases, the J end by 1 base, with 9 bases between. CDR3 residues: CASSQDSRSQETQYF. As DNA, the CDR3 is TGCGCCAGCAGCCAAGATAGCCGGAGCCAAGAGACCCAGTACTTC.

This chain joins TRBV29-1 and TRBJ2-2; 7 bases fit TRBD1. There are 15 residues in the CDR3. CDR1 and CDR2 from the germline V gene are SQVTM and ANQGSEA. J was trimmed by 2 bases and V by 3 bases; bases with no gene match: 6. As DNA, the CDR3 is TGCAGCGTTGACGGGGCAGGGGGTAACACCGGGGAGCTGTTTTTT. Translated: CSVDGAGGNTGELFF.

This chain uses TRBV10-3 with TRBJ2-7; no definite D call. CDR3 length: 12 amino acids. Trimming left V 8 bases short and J 2 bases short, with 10 bases between. Germline V gives CDR1 ENHRY, CDR2 SYGVKD. CDR3 nucleotide sequence: TGTGCCATCGCCGCGCGCCCCTACGAGCAGTACTTC. Its translation is CAIAARPYEQYF.

Only one count was recorded for this clone. The V call is TRBV18, the J call TRBJ2-5; 8 nucleotides agree with TRBD2. Germline values: CDR1 KGHSH, CDR2 LQKENI. V shed 0 bases, J shed 7 bases, and the junction held 7 bases outside the gene matches. This CDR3 is 15 amino acids long. CDR3 protein: CASSPPSSGGGTQYF. CDR3 sequence (DNA): TGTGCCAGCTCACCACCGTCCAGCGGGGGAGGGACCCAGTACTTC. Based on the CDR3 plus reference TRBV18 and TRBJ2-5, the full variable domain is NAGVMQNPRHLVRRRGQEARLRCSPMKGHSHVYWYRQLPEEGLKFMVYLQKENIIDESGMPKERFSAEFPKEGPSILRIQQVVRGDSAAYFCASSPPSSGGGTQYFGPGTRLLVL.

The CDR3 here is CASSREESYGYTF. In nucleotides, the CDR3 is TGTGCCAGCTCACGGGAGGAGTCCTATGGCTACACCTTC. This chain joins TRBV18 and TRBJ1-2, with unresolved D. The ends were cut back, 4 bases at V and 4 bases at J, with 10 bases in the middle. The CDR3 has 13 amino acids. Germline lookup yields CDR1 KGHSH and CDR2 LQKENI. Looking up the rest from reference TRBV18 and TRBJ1-2 gives the full variable domain: NAGVMQNPRHLVRRRGQEARLRCSPMKGHSHVYWYRQLPEEGLKFMVYLQKENIIDESGMPKERFSAEFPKEGPSILRIQQVVRGDSAAYFCASSREESYGYTFGSGTRLTVV.

The CDR3 loop reads CATKGVGVGDTQYF. The CDR3 DNA is TGTGCCACAAAGGGGGTTGGGGTAGGGGATACGCAGTATTTT. This rearrangement joins TRBV15 to TRBJ2-3, with a weak D call TRBD1 (6 bases). Germline CDR1 LNHNV, CDR2 YYDKDF (reference sequence). The CDR3 is made up of 14 amino acids. The V gene lost 9 bases and the J gene lost 6 bases, with 19 bases spanning the gap. Combining the CDR3 with reference TRBV15 and TRBJ2-3 gives the whole variable domain DAMVIQNPRYQVTQFGKPVTLSCSQTLNHNVMYWYQQKSSQAPKLLFHYYDKDFNNEADTPDNFQSRRPNTSFCFLDIRSPGLGDTAMYLCATKGVGVGDTQYFGPGTRLTVL.

Only a few counts were recorded for this clone. This rearrangement joins TRBV2 to TRBJ2-7; 7 nucleotides agree with TRBD1. Germline V gene data show CDR1 as SNHLY and CDR2 as FYNNEI. CDR3 length: 11 amino acids. V gave up 6 bases and J gave up 6 bases; unmatched junction bases: 2. In nucleotides, the CDR3 is TGTGCCAGCAGGACAGGGCCCGAGCAGTACTTC. Amino acid sequence: CASRTGPEQYF.

The chain uses TRBV27 and TRBJ1-4, with TRBD1 identical over 11 bases. The CDR3 consists of 15 residues. CDR1 MNHEY and CDR2 SMNVEV come from the germline V gene (reference sequence). V dropped 4 bases and J dropped 6; count of bases not matched to a gene: 4. The CDR3 here is CASSYGTGGDEKLFF. The CDR3, as DNA: TGTGCCAGCAGTTACGGGACAGGGGGAGATGAAAAACTGTTTTTT.

The CDR3 DNA follows: TGTGCCAGTACCTCGATCGGACAGGGACAGAACACTGAAGCTTTCTTT. Encoded protein: CASTSIGQGQNTEAFF. The V and J genes are TRBV19 and TRBJ1-1, with 8 bases identical to TRBD1. J gave up 1 base and V 7 bases, and 11 bases lay outside the gene matches. The CDR3 spans 16 residues. Germline loops: CDR1 LNHDA, CDR2 SQIVND (reference sequence).

CDR3 protein: CASSDRGNQPQHF. The CDR3 bases are TGTGCCAGCAGTGACAGGGGCAATCAGCCCCAGCATTTT. V gene TRBV2 combines with J gene TRBJ1-5; D may be TRBD1 (5 bases). Trimming removed 3 bases at V and 2 bases at J, with 5 bases between. This CDR3 is 13 amino acids long. Looked up from germline, CDR1 is SNHLY and CDR2 is FYNNEI.

The J gene is TRBJ2-1, the V gene TRBV7-8; 10 nucleotides agree with TRBD2. V lost 7 bases and J lost 4; bases outside the gene matches: 4. Germline loops: CDR1 SGHVS, CDR2 FQNEAQ. The CDR3 is made up of 14 amino acids. The CDR3 loop is CASIPSGRYNEQFF. CDR3 DNA sequence: TGTGCCAGCATACCTAGCGGGAGATACAATGAGCAGTTCTTC.

The chain couples TRBV2 to TRBJ2-7, with TRBD1 identical over 9 bases. Germline loops: CDR1 SNHLY, CDR2 FYNNEI. V lost 8 bases, J lost 7 bases, and 9 bases stayed unmatched. This CDR3 comprises 13 residues. CDR3 in amino acids: CASGTGRIGEQYF. Here the CDR3 DNA reads TGTGCCAGCGGGACAGGGAGGATTGGTGAGCAGTACTTC.

The genes are TRBV19 and TRBJ2-7; TRBD1 agrees at 10 bases. V lost 3 bases to trimming and J lost 4 bases; unmatched junction nucleotides: 9. CDR3 length: 16 amino acids. Germline-derived CDR1 and CDR2 are LNHDA and SQIVND (reference sequence). The CDR3: CASSILPGQGIYEQYF. CDR3 nucleotides: TGTGCCAGTAGTATCCTGCCGGGACAGGGGATTTACGAGCAGTACTTC.